The rows below give T cell receptor beta chains drawn from one sample of a study of blood T cell repertoires in COVID-19. Produced via immunoSEQ multiplex PCR; TCRdb's table is partial and in-frame only. The repertoire consists of about 97,000 clones, with roughly nine tenths occurring once and the leading ten covering around 15%. Source material: peripheral blood. The receptors originated from a man over 45 with acute or convalescent COVID-19. The CDR3 runs from the conserved cysteine through the conserved F or W. D genes are given only for firm matches. Size is omitted from some rows. Given values are once, few, many or a class for expanded clones.

TRBV24-1,TRBD1,TRBJ2-7,-,TGTGCCACCAGTGGACGGGACAGAAGCTACGAGCAGTACTTC,CATSGRDRSYEQYF
TRBV7-8,-,TRBJ1-2,-,TGTGCCAGCAGCTTAGGAGGCGCAATCTATGGCTACACCTTC,CASSLGGAIYGYTF
TRBV14,TRBD1,TRBJ1-2,-,TGTGCCAGCAGCCAGTTAACCGGGACAGGGGAAGGCGGCTACACCTTC,CASSQLTGTGEGGYTF
TRBV6-1,-,TRBJ1-6,-,TGTGCCAGCAGTGACCCAGGGCCGACCGTACTCCACTTT,CASSDPGPTVLHF
TRBV6-5,-,TRBJ2-2,once,TGTGCCACCCGCGACATCGGGGAGCTGTTTTTT,CATRDIGELFF
TRBV15,-,TRBJ1-4,-,TGTGCCACCAGCAGAGATAGGGGGTCTAATGAAAAACTGTTTTTT,CATSRDRGSNEKLFF
TRBV6-5,TRBD2,TRBJ2-1,-,TGTGCCAGCAGTTACTCTCCCTTAGCGGGGGGTTTGTTCTTC,CASSYSPLAGGLFF
TRBV4-1,TRBD1,TRBJ2-2,-,TGCGCCAGCAGCCAACCCGGGGGGACAGGGGTCACCGGGGAGCTGTTTTTT,CASSQPGGTGVTGELFF
TRBV30,TRBD1,TRBJ2-2,-,TGTGCCAGGGGACAGGGTCCCCCCGGGGAGCTGTTTTTT,CARGQGPPGELFF
TRBV28,-,TRBJ1-1,-,TGTGCCAGCAGTTTAGGGACTCCTCTGAACACTGAAGCTTTCTTT,CASSLGTPLNTEAFF
TRBV30,-,TRBJ1-1,-,TGTGCCTGGATTTCAACGGGGAGTGAAGCTTTCTTT,CAWISTGSEAFF
TRBV27,TRBD1,TRBJ2-3,-,TGTGCCAGCAGTTTATTGGGGACAGGATCCACAGATACGCAGTATTTT,CASSLLGTGSTDTQYF
TRBV6-4,TRBD1,TRBJ2-3,-,TGTGCCAGCAGCGACGGACAGGGTCCAGATACGCAGTATTTT,CASSDGQGPDTQYF
TRBV10-1,-,TRBJ2-6,-,TGCGCCAGCAGCGTCTCTGGGGCCAACGTCCTGACTTTC,CASSVSGANVLTF
TRBV6-6,-,TRBJ1-2,-,TGTGCCAGCAGTTATATGGAGGGTGACTATGGCTACACCTTC,CASSYMEGDYGYTF
TRBV27,-,TRBJ1-2,-,TGTGCCAGCAGTTCACGCGGCTCAGAGAACTATGGCTACACCTTC,CASSSRGSENYGYTF
TRBV18,TRBD1,TRBJ2-5,-,TGTGCCAGCTCCCTGGGACAGGGGAATAAAGAGACCCAGTACTTC,CASSLGQGNKETQYF
TRBV7-9,-,TRBJ1-4,-,TGTGCCAGCAGCCTTCTCCGGACAGAAGGCGAAAAACTGTTTTTT,CASSLLRTEGEKLFF
TRBV9,-,TRBJ1-1,-,TGTGCCAGCAGCGTAGCTGTGGGGGAGCGGGGTAACACTGAAGCTTTCTTT,CASSVAVGERGNTEAFF
TRBV6-5,TRBD2,TRBJ2-1,-,TGTGCCAGCACTAGCGGGTATGAGCAGTTCTTC,CASTSGYEQFF
TRBV3-1/TRBV3-2,-,TRBJ1-2,-,TGTGCCAGCAGAGCAGGGCGTCCTAACTATGGCTACACCTTC,CASRAGRPNYGYTF
TRBV7-5,-,TRBJ2-7,-,TGTGTCAGAATCCCCGGAGGGGATTATGAGCAGTACTTC,CVRIPGGDYEQYF
TRBV15,TRBD1,TRBJ1-4,-,TGTGCCACCAGCAGAGCTCTTACAGGGGGAGAAAAACTGTTTTTT,CATSRALTGGEKLFF
TRBV7-8,TRBD1,TRBJ2-1,-,TGTGCCAGCAGCACCCGACAGGGATTTTACAATGAGCAGTTCTTC,CASSTRQGFYNEQFF
TRBV4-3,-,TRBJ2-7,-,TGCGCCAGCAGCCAAGATAGATCAGGGAGGTACGAGCAGTACTTC,CASSQDRSGRYEQYF
TRBV6-1,-,TRBJ2-5,-,TGTGCCAGCAGTGACGCGGAGTCGGCGCGGTGGGAGACCCAGTACTTC,CASSDAESARWETQYF
TRBV29-1,TRBD1,TRBJ2-1,-,TGCAGCGTTGAAGCCCCGGGACAGGGGGCCTACAATGAGCAGTTCTTC,CSVEAPGQGAYNEQFF
TRBV19,-,TRBJ1-5,-,TGTGCCAGTAGTCTCCGGGGAAACTATCAGCCCCAGCATTTT,CASSLRGNYQPQHF
TRBV4-1,-,TRBJ1-6,few,TGCGCCAGCAGCCAAAGGTACGGAGATAATTCACCCCTCCACTTT,CASSQRYGDNSPLHF
TRBV9,-,TRBJ2-7,-,TGTGCCAGCAGCGTAGGGACAGAACTTAGGACCAGCGAGCAGTACTTC,CASSVGTELRTSEQYF
TRBV5-6,-,TRBJ1-2,-,TGTGCCAGCAGCCCTCGGGGGGGCGCGGGTGGCTACACCTTC,CASSPRGGAGGYTF
TRBV27,-,TRBJ2-7,-,TGTGCCAGCAGTTTAGTAAGGAGGCACTACGAGCAGTACTTC,CASSLVRRHYEQYF
TRBV7-2,-,TRBJ1-3,-,TGTGCCAGCAGCTTGGGGACATTCAACACCATATATTTT,CASSLGTFNTIYF
TRBV3-1/TRBV3-2,-,TRBJ1-5,few,TGTGCCAGCAGCCAAGGGTTCCAGGGCAGCAATCAGCCCCAGCATTTT,CASSQGFQGSNQPQHF
TRBV30,-,TRBJ2-7,-,TGTGCCTGGAGAGGGGCGGGGCCCCGGTACGAGCAGTACTTC,CAWRGAGPRYEQYF
TRBV27,-,TRBJ1-6,-,TGTGCCAGCAGTCCGAGACCGGGACTCTATAATTCACCCCTCCACTTT,CASSPRPGLYNSPLHF
TRBV6-5,-,TRBJ1-3,once,TGTGCCACCAGGACAGTTGGAAACACCATATATTTT,CATRTVGNTIYF
TRBV10-3,TRBD2,TRBJ2-1,-,TGTGCCATCAGTGGAGGTAGCGGGGGGGCTGGTGAGCAGTTCTTC,CAISGGSGGAGEQFF
TRBV28,TRBD1,TRBJ2-4,-,TGTGCCAGCAGCGGGACAGGGTGGGGAGAGGTGAGCATTCAGTACTTC,CASSGTGWGEVSIQYF
TRBV5-1,TRBD1,TRBJ2-2,-,TGCGCCAGCAGCTTTTCAGGGGGCGTTTACACCGGGGAGCTGTTTTTT,CASSFSGGVYTGELFF
TRBV18,TRBD1,TRBJ2-7,once,TGTGCCAGCTCACCGGACAGGGGGACCTACGAGCAGTACTTC,CASSPDRGTYEQYF
TRBV7-2,TRBD2,TRBJ2-1,-,TGTGCCAGCAGCTTATCTGGCGGGGGGAACAATGAGCAGTTCTTC,CASSLSGGGNNEQFF
TRBV3-1/TRBV3-2,TRBD1,TRBJ2-5,-,TGTGCCAGCAGCCTGCCCACCGGGACAGGGAAAAGAGAGACCCAGTACTTC,CASSLPTGTGKRETQYF
TRBV24-1,-,TRBJ2-3,-,TGTGCCACCAAACACACAGATACGCAGTATTTT,CATKHTDTQYF
TRBV9,TRBD1,TRBJ1-1,-,TGTGCCAGCAGCGTAGGAGGGGGCGAACTGAACACTGAAGCTTTCTTT,CASSVGGGELNTEAFF
TRBV7-6,-,TRBJ1-2,-,TGTGCCAGCAGCTTCATCCAGGACACGATTAACTATGGCTACACCTTC,CASSFIQDTINYGYTF
TRBV7-8,TRBD1,TRBJ1-4,once,TGTGCCAGCAGCTTCGGGACAGGGGGCCAAAAACTGTTTTTT,CASSFGTGGQKLFF
TRBV11-3,TRBD1,TRBJ2-7,-,TGTGCCAGCAGCGGACAGGGGAAAACGAACGAGCAGTACTTC,CASSGQGKTNEQYF
TRBV30,-,TRBJ1-1,-,TGTGCCTGGAGTGTACGCGGTACTGAAGCTTTCTTT,CAWSVRGTEAFF